The 20 T cell receptor beta chains presented below share a single source sample, sequenced in a study of identical twins. Each CDR3 protein gets one entry after TCRdb re-called the 5' RACE reads with MiXCR. The repertoire holds fewer than 500,000 distinct CDR3 sequences, with roughly an eighth as singletons. The same data also went into a second study, on yellow fever vaccine responses in identical twins.

The material sequenced was CD4+ T cells sorted from blood. These receptors were taken from a woman under 30 in good health.

CDR3 sequence reads: CSARAITGYEQYF. The CDR3 nucleotides read TGCAGTGCTAGAGCTATTACAGGATACGAGCAGTACTTC. The V gene is TRBV20-1, the J gene TRBJ2-7; a weak D match, TRBD1 (5 bases). Germline CDR1 and CDR2: DFQATT and SNEGSKA (reference sequence). The CDR3 spans 13 residues. Trimming took off 1 base at V and 4 bases at J, with 11 bases between the two ends.

This clonotype turned up a few times. V and J are TRBV6-5 and TRBJ1-1; D gene unclear. Per the germline V gene, CDR1 is MNHEY and CDR2 is SVGAGI. The CDR3 is 12 residues long. V lost 8 bases and J lost 1, with 8 bases in between. CDR3 sequence (DNA): TGTGCCAGCTCCGAGGGGAACACTGAAGCTTTCTTT. Encoded protein: CASSEGNTEAFF.

The chain couples TRBV7-3 to TRBJ2-2; a weak D match, TRBD1 (6 bases). The CDR3 spans 14 residues. With 5 bases removed from V and 6 bases from J, the gap between germline ends came to 13 bases. Germline V gene data show CDR1 as SGHTA and CDR2 as FQGTGA. The CDR3 bases are TGTGCCAGCAGCCCAAACACAGGGCCCGGGGAGCTGTTTTTT. The encoded protein is CASSPNTGPGELFF.

The chain joins TRBV20-1 to TRBJ2-5, with D possibly matching TRBD1 (5 bases). Germline values: CDR1 DFQATT, CDR2 SNEGSKA (reference sequence). V lost 5 bases and J lost 5, with 15 bases in between. The CDR3 length is 13 residues. CDR3 residues: CSAPPKGKETQYF. The DNA for the CDR3 is TGCAGTGCTCCCCCTAAGGGGAAGGAGACCCAGTACTTC.

This clonotype has a handful of counts. V gene TRBV3-1 combines with J gene TRBJ1-4; D might be TRBD1 (5 bases). CDR3 length equals 14 residues. Germline assignment: CDR1 LGHDT and CDR2 YNNKEL (reference sequence). V was clipped by 4 bases and J by 7 bases, with 13 bases between them. CDR3 nucleotides: TGTGCCAGCAGCCGTTCAGGGAGTGGTGAAAAACTGTTTTTT. Amino acid sequence: CASSRSGSGEKLFF.

This clonotype was seen repeatedly, ten times or more. The chain couples TRBV12-3 or TRBV12-4 to TRBJ1-6; D is uncertain. This CDR3 has 16 amino acids. V lost 8 bases and J lost 6, with 20 bases in between. CDR3 sequence (DNA): TGTGCCAGCCGCCTCTCGGGCGCCGTTGCTAATTCACCCCTCCACTTT. This codes for CASRLSGAVANSPLHF.

This clonotype was counted at least ten times. The V gene is TRBV5-6, the J gene TRBJ2-3; D might be TRBD1 (5 bases). CDR3 length: 13 residues. V gave up 7 bases and J gave up 6 bases, with 15 bases separating them. Looked up from germline, CDR1 is SGHDT and CDR2 is YYEEEE. In DNA form, the CDR3 reads TGTGCCAGCGTCGCGCTGGCAGGGGATACGCAGTATTTT. This gives the protein CASVALAGDTQYF.

This chain uses TRBV6-5 with TRBJ2-1; maybe TRBD2 (5 bases). Trimming pared 0 bases from V and 6 bases from J, leaving 21 bases between. This CDR3 has 18 amino acids. The germline V gene has CDR1 MNHEY and CDR2 SVGAGI. The DNA for the CDR3 is TGTGCCAGCAGTTACTCGAACGGATTGGGGAGTCGGGGCAATGAGCAGTTCTTC. Translated: CASSYSNGLGSRGNEQFF.

The rearrangement links TRBV5-1 to TRBJ2-1, with D perhaps being TRBD1 or TRBD2 (6 bases each). The V end was cut by 2 bases, the J end by 0 bases, with 12 bases between. This CDR3 is 16 amino acids long. Looked up from germline, CDR1 is SGHRS and CDR2 is YFSETQ. Here the CDR3 DNA reads TGCGCCAGCAGCTTTGGGGGGCTCGGCTCCTACAATGAGCAGTTCTTC. It specifies CASSFGGLGSYNEQFF.

The chain uses TRBV5-1 and TRBJ1-1; D is unresolved. Germline V CDR1 and CDR2: SGHRS, YFSETQ. V dropped 4 bases and J dropped 3 bases, with 13 bases sitting between them. The CDR3 is 14 residues long. CDR3 region: CASSGLGQDTEAFF. The CDR3 DNA reads TGCGCCAGCAGCGGTTTAGGTCAGGACACTGAAGCTTTCTTT.

This clonotype occurred once. The V and J genes are TRBV7-3 and TRBJ2-7, with a possible D match to TRBD2 (6 bases). This CDR3 has 15 residues. The germline V gene encodes CDR1 SGHTA and CDR2 FQGTGA. The V gene lost 1 base and the J gene lost 4 bases, with 14 bases spanning the gap. CDR3 in DNA: TGTGCCAGCAGCTTAAGCACCGTCGGGGGATACGAGCAGTACTTC. Encoded protein: CASSLSTVGGYEQYF.

The genes are TRBV20-1 and TRBJ2-7, with 7 bases that match TRBD2. CDR3 length: 15 residues. Germline-derived CDR1 and CDR2 are DFQATT and SNEGSKA (reference sequence). The junction had 11 bases not matched to a gene; V was cut back by 6 bases and J by 0 bases. In DNA form, the CDR3 reads TGCAGTGCCCAGCGGGGCGCGCCGAGCTCCTACGAGCAGTACTTC. It yields the protein CSAQRGAPSSYEQYF.

The table lists this clonotype with a few counts. V usage is TRBV20-1 and J usage is TRBJ1-3; D is unclear. The V gene's germline CDR1 is DFQATT and CDR2 SNEGSKA (reference sequence). V was shortened by 6 bases and J by 4 bases, with 7 bases between the two germline ends. This CDR3 is built from 11 residues. CDR3 sequence reads: CSAPIGNTIYF. CDR3 coding DNA: TGCAGTGCCCCGATCGGAAACACCATATATTTT.

This clonotype was seen ten or more times. The rearrangement joins TRBV20-1 to TRBJ2-3; TRBD2 aligns across 10 bases. V gave up 3 bases and J gave up 5 bases; unmatched junction bases: 11. The CDR3 sequence is 16 residues long. Germline CDR1 is DFQATT and CDR2 is SNEGSKA (reference sequence). CDR3 residues: CSASGASGSVRDTQYF. DNA of the CDR3: TGCAGTGCTAGTGGGGCTAGCGGGAGTGTTCGAGATACGCAGTATTTT.

This clonotype was picked up a small number of times. The chain carries TRBV9 and TRBJ1-4; 9 nucleotides match TRBD1. CDR1 SGDLS and CDR2 YYNGEE come from the germline V gene. The CDR3 consists of 15 residues. The V segment lost 6 bases and the J segment 7 bases; nucleotides outside the gene matches: 10. The CDR3 protein is CASTKGDRVGEKLFF. As DNA, the CDR3 is TGTGCCAGCACCAAGGGGGACAGGGTCGGTGAAAAACTGTTTTTT.

This clonotype was seen many times. The chain employs TRBV6-1 and TRBJ1-2; possible D gene TRBD1, 6 bases. Trimming took 9 bases from V and 7 from J, leaving 18 bases between them. There are 13 residues in the CDR3. Germline V gene data show CDR1 as MNHNS and CDR2 as SASEGT. The chain's CDR3 is CASKGGSLGGYTF. The CDR3 DNA sequence: TGTGCCAGTAAGGGGGGCAGTCTCGGTGGCTACACCTTC.

This clonotype showed up many times. The V gene is TRBV27, the J gene TRBJ2-7; D possibly corresponds to TRBD2 (6 bases). CDR3 length equals 13 residues. Trimming took off 3 bases at V and 4 bases at J, with 10 bases between the two ends. Germline CDR1 and CDR2: MNHEY and SMNVEV (reference sequence). This CDR3 reads CASSLRRGYEQYF. The CDR3, as DNA: TGTGCCAGCAGTTTGAGGAGGGGATACGAGCAGTACTTC.

The genes are TRBV6-1 and TRBJ2-2; 9 nucleotides agree with TRBD1. The germline V gene has CDR1 MNHNS and CDR2 SASEGT. J lost 7 bases, V lost 5 bases, and 8 bases had no gene match. The CDR3 spans 15 residues. The CDR3 reads CASSKTGGVGGELFF. The CDR3 DNA reads TGTGCCAGCAGTAAAACAGGGGGCGTTGGCGGGGAGCTGTTTTTT.

The rearrangement uses TRBV6-2 or TRBV6-3 and TRBJ2-1; 10 bases line up with TRBD1. J was trimmed by 7 bases and V by 5 bases; bases with no gene match: 14. From germline, CDR1 is MNHEY and CDR2 SVGEGT. The CDR3 extends over 17 amino acids. The CDR3 loop is CASSDWDRGKRTNEQFF. CDR3 coding DNA: TGTGCCAGCAGTGACTGGGACAGGGGTAAGAGAACTAATGAGCAGTTCTTC.

Ten or more counts support this clonotype. J is TRBJ2-1 and V is TRBV3-1, with a weak D call TRBD2 (6 bases). Looked up from germline, CDR1 is LGHDT and CDR2 is YNNKEL (reference sequence). The CDR3 has 15 amino acids. Trimming pared 5 bases from V and 0 bases from J, leaving 11 bases between. The CDR3 region has the DNA TGTGCCAGCAGCATTAGCGGCGGCTCCTACAATGAGCAGTTCTTC. Protein: CASSISGGSYNEQFF.